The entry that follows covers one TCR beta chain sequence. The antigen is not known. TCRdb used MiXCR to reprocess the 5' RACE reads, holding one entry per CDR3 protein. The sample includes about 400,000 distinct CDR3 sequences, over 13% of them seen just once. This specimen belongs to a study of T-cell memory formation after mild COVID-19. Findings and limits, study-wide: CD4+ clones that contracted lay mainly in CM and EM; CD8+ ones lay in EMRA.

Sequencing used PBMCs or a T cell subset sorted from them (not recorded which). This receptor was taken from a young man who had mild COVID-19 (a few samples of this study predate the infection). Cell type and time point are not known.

DNA for the CDR3: TGTGCCAGCAGCTTCTGGAACAGAGCCTACGAGCAGTACTTC. Its protein product is CASSFWNRAYEQYF. V is TRBV5-6 and J is TRBJ2-7; the D is unclear. Per germline, CDR1 SGHDT and CDR2 YYEEEE. V dropped 2 bases and J dropped 2 bases, with 11 bases sitting between them. The CDR3 consists of 14 residues.